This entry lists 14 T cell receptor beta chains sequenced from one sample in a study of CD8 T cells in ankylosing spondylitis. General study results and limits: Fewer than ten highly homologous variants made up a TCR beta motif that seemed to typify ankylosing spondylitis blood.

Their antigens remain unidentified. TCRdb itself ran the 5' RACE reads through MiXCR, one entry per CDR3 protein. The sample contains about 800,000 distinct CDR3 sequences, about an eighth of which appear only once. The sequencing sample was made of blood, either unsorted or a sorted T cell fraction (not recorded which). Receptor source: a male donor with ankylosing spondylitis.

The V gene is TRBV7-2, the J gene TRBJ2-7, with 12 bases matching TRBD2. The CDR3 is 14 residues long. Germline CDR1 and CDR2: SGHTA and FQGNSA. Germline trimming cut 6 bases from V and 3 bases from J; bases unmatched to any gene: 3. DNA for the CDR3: TGTGCCAGCAGAAGGACTAGCGGGAACTACGAGCAGTACTTC. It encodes CASRRTSGNYEQYF.

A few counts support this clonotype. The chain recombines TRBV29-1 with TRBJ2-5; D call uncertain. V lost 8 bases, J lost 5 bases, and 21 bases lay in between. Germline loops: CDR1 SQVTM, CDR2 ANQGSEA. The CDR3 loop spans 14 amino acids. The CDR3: CSTPQGPLGETQYF. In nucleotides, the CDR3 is TGCAGCACCCCCCAAGGACCGTTGGGGGAGACCCAGTACTTC.

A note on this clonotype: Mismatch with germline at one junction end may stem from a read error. The CDR3 loop reads CASSQVSVNSEAFF. The CDR3 coding sequence is TGTGCCAGCAGCCAAGTTTCGGTGAACTCTGAAGCTTTCTTT. The chain couples TRBV3-1 to TRBJ1-1; D unclear. The CDR3 totals 14 residues. Germline V gives CDR1 LGHDT, CDR2 YNNKEL (reference sequence).

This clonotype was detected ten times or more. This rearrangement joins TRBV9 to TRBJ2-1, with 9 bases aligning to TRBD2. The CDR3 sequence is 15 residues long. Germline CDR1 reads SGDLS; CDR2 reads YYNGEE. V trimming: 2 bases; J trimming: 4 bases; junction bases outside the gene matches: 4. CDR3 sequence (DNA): TGTGCCAGCAGCGTGGCGGGGGGGCCTTACAATGAGCAGTTCTTC. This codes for CASSVAGGPYNEQFF.

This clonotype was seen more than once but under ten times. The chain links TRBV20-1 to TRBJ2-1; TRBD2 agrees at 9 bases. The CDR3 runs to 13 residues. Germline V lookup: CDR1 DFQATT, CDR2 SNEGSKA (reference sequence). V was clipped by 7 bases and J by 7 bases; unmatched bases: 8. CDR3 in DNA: TGCAGTGAACAAGCGGGAGGCTGGAATGAGCAGTTCTTC. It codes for CSEQAGGWNEQFF.

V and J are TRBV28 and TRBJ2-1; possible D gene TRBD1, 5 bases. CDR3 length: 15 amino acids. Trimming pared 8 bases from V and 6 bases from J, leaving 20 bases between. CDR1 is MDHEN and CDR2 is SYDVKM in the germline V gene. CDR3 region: CASGGGDDSSNEQFF. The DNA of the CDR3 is TGTGCCAGCGGCGGCGGTGACGACAGTAGCAATGAGCAGTTCTTC.

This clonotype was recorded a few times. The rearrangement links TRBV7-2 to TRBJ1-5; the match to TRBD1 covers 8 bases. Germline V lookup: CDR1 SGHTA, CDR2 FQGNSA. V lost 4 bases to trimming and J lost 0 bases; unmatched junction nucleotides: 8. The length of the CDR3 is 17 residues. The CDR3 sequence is CASSSPGQEYSNQPQHF. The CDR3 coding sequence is TGTGCCAGCAGCTCCCCGGGACAGGAGTATAGCAATCAGCCCCAGCATTTT. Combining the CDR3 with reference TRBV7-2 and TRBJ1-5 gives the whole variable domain GAGVSQSPSNKVTEKGKDVELRCDPISGHTALYWYRQSLGQGLEFLIYFQGNSAPDKSGLPSDRFSAERTGGSVSTLTIQRTQQEDSAVYLCASSSPGQEYSNQPQHFGDGTRLSIL.

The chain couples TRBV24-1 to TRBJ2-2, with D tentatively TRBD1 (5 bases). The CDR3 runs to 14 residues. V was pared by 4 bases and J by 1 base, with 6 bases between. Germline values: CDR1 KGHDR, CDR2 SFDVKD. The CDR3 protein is CATSETENTGELFF. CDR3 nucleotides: TGTGCCACCAGTGAGACAGAGAACACCGGGGAGCTGTTTTTT.

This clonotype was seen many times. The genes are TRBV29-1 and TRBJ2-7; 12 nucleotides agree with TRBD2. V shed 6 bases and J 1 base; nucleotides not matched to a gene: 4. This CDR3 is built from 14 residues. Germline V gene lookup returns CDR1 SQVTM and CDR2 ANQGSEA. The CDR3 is CSVTGLAGSYEQYF. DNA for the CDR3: TGCAGCGTCACCGGACTAGCGGGGTCCTACGAGCAGTACTTC.

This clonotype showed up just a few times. Here the CDR3 DNA reads TGTGCCATCAGGAAACCACAGGGTTACGAGCAGTACTTC. Protein sequence: CAIRKPQGYEQYF. The chain links TRBV10-3 to TRBJ2-7, with a possible D match to TRBD1 (6 bases). The ends were cut back, 6 bases at V and 4 bases at J, with 13 bases in the middle. The CDR3 has 13 amino acids. Germline V gene data show CDR1 as ENHRY and CDR2 as SYGVKD.

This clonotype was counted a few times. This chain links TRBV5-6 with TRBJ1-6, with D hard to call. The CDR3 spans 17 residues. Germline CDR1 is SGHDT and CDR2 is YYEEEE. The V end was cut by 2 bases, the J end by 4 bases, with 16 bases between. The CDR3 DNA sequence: TGTGCCAGCAGCTTTGGGGTACTATCTCATTATAATTCACCCCTCCACTTT. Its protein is CASSFGVLSHYNSPLHF.

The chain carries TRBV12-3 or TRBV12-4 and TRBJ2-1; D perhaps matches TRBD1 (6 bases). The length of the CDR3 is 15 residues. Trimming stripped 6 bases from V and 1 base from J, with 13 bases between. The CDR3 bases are TGTGCCAGCAGCCAACAACAGGGTTCCTACAATGAGCAGTTCTTC. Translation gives CASSQQQGSYNEQFF.

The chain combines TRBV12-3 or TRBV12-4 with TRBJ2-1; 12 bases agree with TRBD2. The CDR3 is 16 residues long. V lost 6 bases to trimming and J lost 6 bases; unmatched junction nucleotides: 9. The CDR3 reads CASSQRGLAGFNEQFF. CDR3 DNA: TGTGCCAGCAGCCAAAGAGGACTAGCGGGGTTCAATGAGCAGTTCTTC.

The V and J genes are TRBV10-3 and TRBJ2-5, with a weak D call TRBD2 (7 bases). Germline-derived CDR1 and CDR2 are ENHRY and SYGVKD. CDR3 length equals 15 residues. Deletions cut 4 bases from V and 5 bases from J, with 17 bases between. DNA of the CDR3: TGTGCCATCAGTGGGGGGCGGGGGCGCGGGGAGACCCAGTACTTC. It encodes CAISGGRGRGETQYF.